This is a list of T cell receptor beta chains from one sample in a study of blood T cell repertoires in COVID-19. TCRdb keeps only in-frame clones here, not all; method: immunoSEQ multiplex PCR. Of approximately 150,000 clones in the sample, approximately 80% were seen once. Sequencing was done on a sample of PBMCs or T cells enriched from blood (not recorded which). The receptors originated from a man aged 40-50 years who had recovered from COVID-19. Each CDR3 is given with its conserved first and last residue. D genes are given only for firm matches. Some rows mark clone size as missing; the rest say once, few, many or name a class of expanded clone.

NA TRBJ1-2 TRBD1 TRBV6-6 TGTGCCAGCAGTCGATCTTCAGGGGGCACCTATGGCTACACCTTC CASSRSSGGTYGYTF
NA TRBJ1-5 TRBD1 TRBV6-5 TGTGCCAGCAGCTATCAGGGGGGCAATCAGCCCCAGCATTTT CASSYQGGNQPQHF
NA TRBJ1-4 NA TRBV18 TGTGCCAGCTCTACGACGAGGGAGCGGGGTGAAAAACTGTTTTTT CASSTTRERGEKLFF
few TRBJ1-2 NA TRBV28 TGTGCCAGCACTTCGGGAACGCGGGAAGGCTACACCTTC CASTSGTREGYTF
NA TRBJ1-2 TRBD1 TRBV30 TGTGCCTGGGGGAAGGGGTTGGGACAGGGGGACTATGGCTACACCTTC CAWGKGLGQGDYGYTF
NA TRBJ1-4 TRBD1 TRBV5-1 TGCGCCAGCGCTACGGGACAGGAAAATGAAAAACTGTTTTTT CASATGQENEKLFF
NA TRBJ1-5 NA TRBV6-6 TGTGCCAGCAGTCTTGGGGGGAGGGTAGGGTTGGCAAATCAGCCCCAGCATTTT CASSLGGRVGLANQPQHF
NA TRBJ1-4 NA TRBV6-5 TGTGCCAGCAGTTACTCGAAATGGGAGGCAGAAAAACTGTTTTTT CASSYSKWEAEKLFF
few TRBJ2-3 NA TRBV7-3 TGTGCCAGCAGCGTATTGGGAGAAAGCACAGATACGCAGTATTTT CASSVLGESTDTQYF
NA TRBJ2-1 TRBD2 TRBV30 TGTGCCGGAGATAGCGGGGGGGCCTCCTACAATGAGCAGTTCTTC CAGDSGGASYNEQFF
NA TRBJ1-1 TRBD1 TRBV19 TGTGCCAGTAGTATAGATCGAGGGGGCCTCGGCACTGAAGCTTTCTTT CASSIDRGGLGTEAFF
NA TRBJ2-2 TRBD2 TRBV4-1 TGCGCCAGCAGCCAAGAGGGTAGCGGGGGTACCGGGGAGCTGTTTTTT CASSQEGSGGTGELFF